This passage covers 5 T cell receptor beta chains from one sample sequenced in a study of blood T cell repertoires in COVID-19. Only in-frame clones appear in the TCRdb table, and some are missing; sequencing was by immunoSEQ multiplex PCR. This sample carries about 280,000 clones, approximately 86% of them seen once, and the ten largest clones take around 12%. Sequenced material: peripheral blood. The receptors stem from a woman in her 70s with COVID-19, enrolled during active disease.

V and J are TRBV5-4 and TRBJ2-2, with 8 bases lining up with TRBD2. V dropped 0 bases and J dropped 3; count of bases not matched to a gene: 4. The germline V gene has CDR1 SGHNT and CDR2 YYREEE (reference sequence). The CDR3 runs to 16 residues. The CDR3 coding sequence is TGTGCCAGCAGCTTGGAATCGCGGGGGGACACCGGGGAGCTGTTTTTT. It yields the protein CASSLESRGDTGELFF.

The chain is built from TRBV7-2 and TRBJ1-6; the match to TRBD1 covers 9 bases. The CDR3 runs 14 residues. V was clipped by 5 bases and J by 10 bases; unmatched bases: 6. From germline, CDR1 is SGHTA and CDR2 FQGNSA. In nucleotides, the CDR3 is TGTGCCAGCAGCGTACAGGGGGCTCGGTCACCCCTCCACTTT. Its protein product is CASSVQGARSPLHF.

This rearrangement joins TRBV7-2 to TRBJ2-7, with 7 bases fitting TRBD1. The CDR3 has 13 residues. V dropped 5 bases and J dropped 3; count of bases not matched to a gene: 4. Per the germline V gene, CDR1 is SGHTA and CDR2 is FQGNSA. CDR3 in amino acids: CASSPRQGYEQYF. As DNA, the CDR3 is TGTGCCAGCAGCCCCCGACAGGGCTACGAGCAGTACTTC.

The chain joins TRBV29-1 to TRBJ2-5; no definite D call. The CDR3 covers 12 residues. The V gene lost 3 bases and the J gene lost 0 bases, with 5 bases spanning the gap. The V gene's germline CDR1 is SQVTM and CDR2 ANQGSEA. The CDR3 DNA sequence: TGCAGCGTTGAGAGGTACCAAGAGACCCAGTACTTC. Translating it yields CSVERYQETQYF.

The chain recombines TRBV5-1 with TRBJ1-2; D might be TRBD1 (6 bases). This CDR3 spans 15 amino acids. Germline V gene data show CDR1 as SGHRS and CDR2 as YFSETQ. V dropped 4 bases and J dropped 3 bases, with 16 bases sitting between them. CDR3 bases: TGCGCCAGCAGCACGATAGGGGGAGGGGACTATGGCTACACCTTC. Amino acids: CASSTIGGGDYGYTF.